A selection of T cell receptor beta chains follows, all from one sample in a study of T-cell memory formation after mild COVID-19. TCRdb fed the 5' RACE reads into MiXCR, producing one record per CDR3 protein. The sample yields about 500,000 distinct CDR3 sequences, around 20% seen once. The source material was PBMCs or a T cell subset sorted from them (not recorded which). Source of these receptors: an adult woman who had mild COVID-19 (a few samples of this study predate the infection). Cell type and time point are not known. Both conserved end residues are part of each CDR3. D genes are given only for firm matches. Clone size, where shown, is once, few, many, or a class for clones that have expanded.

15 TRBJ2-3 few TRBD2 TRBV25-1 CASSESRGDADTQYF TGTGCCAGCAGTGAATCTCGGGGGGACGCAGATACGCAGTATTTT
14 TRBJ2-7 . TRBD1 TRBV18 CASSRQGDSYEQYF TGTGCCAGCTCACGACAGGGAGACTCCTACGAGCAGTACTTC
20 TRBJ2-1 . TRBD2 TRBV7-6 CASSLTSSGGSSISYNEQFF TGTGCCAGCAGCCTCACTTCTAGCGGGGGGAGCTCTATCTCCTACAATGAGCAGTTCTTC
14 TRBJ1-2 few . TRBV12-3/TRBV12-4 CASNSRRQAFSYTF TGTGCCAGCAACTCCCGGCGGCAGGCGTTCAGCTACACCTTC
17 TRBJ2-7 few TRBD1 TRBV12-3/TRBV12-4 CASSLMLTGVTSYEQYF TGTGCCAGCAGTTTGATGTTGACAGGGGTTACGTCCTACGAGCAGTACTTC
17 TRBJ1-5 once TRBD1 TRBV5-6 CASSLVSTGYSNQPQHF TGTGCCAGCAGCTTGGTGTCGACAGGGTATAGCAATCAGCCCCAGCATTTT
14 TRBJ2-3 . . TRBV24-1 CATGDSTSTDTQYF TGTGCCACCGGAGACAGTACTAGCACAGATACGCAGTATTTT
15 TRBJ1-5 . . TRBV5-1 CASSLVGDARQPQHF TGCGCCAGCAGCTTGGTCGGGGACGCCCGCCAGCCCCAGCATTTT
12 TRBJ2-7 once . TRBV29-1 CSAGGGTYEQYF TGCAGCGCCGGAGGGGGGACCTACGAGCAGTACTTC
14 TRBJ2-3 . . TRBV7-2 CASSQRRGTDTQYF TGTGCCAGCAGCCAGAGACGCGGCACAGATACGCAGTATTTT
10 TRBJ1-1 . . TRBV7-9 CASSPVPAFF TGTGCCAGCAGCCCGGTCCCAGCTTTCTTT